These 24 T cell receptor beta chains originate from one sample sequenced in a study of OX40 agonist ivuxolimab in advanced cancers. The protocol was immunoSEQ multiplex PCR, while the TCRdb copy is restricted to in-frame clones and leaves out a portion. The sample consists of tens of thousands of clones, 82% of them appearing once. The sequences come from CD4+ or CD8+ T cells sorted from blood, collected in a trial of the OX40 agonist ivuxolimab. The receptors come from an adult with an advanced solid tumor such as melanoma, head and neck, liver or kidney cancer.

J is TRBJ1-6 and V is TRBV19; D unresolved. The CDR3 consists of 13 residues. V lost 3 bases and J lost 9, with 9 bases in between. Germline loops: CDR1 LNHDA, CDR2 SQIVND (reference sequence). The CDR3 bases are TGTGCCAGTAGTATCAGGACCCTTTCACCCCTCCACTTT. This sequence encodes CASSIRTLSPLHF.

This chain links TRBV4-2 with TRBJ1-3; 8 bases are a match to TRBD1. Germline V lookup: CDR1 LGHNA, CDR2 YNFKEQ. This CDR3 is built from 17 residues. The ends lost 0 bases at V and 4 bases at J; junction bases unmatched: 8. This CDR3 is CASSQDQNRGKGNTIYF. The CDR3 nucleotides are TGTGCCAGCAGCCAAGATCAGAACAGGGGGAAAGGAAACACCATATATTTT.

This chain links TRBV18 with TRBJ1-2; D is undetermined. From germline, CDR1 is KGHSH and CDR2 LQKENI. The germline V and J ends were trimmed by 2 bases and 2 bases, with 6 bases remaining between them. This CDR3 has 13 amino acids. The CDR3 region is CASSPSENYGYTF. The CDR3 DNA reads TGTGCCAGCTCACCAAGCGAGAACTATGGCTACACCTTC.

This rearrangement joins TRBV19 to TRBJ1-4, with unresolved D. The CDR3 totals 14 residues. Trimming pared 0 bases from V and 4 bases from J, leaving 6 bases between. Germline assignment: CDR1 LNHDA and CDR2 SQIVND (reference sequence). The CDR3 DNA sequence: TGTGCCAGTAGTATAGAGAGAAGTAATGAAAAACTGTTTTTT. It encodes CASSIERSNEKLFF.

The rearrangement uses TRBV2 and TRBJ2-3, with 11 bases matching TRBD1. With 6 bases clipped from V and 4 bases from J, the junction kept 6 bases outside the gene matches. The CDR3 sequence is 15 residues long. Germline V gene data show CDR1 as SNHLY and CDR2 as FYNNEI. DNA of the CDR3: TGTGCCAGCAGCCGGGACAGGGGGAGGGCAGATACGCAGTATTTT. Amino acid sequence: CASSRDRGRADTQYF.

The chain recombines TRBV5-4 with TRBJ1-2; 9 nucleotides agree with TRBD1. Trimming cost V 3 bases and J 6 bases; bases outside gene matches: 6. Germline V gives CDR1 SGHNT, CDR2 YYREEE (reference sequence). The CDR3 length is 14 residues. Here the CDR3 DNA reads TGTGCCAGCAGCTGGGGACAGGGATTGGATGGCTACACCTTC. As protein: CASSWGQGLDGYTF.

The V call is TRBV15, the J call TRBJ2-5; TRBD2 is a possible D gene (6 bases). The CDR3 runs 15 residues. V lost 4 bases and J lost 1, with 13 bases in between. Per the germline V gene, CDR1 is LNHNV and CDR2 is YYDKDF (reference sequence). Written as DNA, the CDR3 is TGTGCCACCAGCATTCTGCAGACTAGCCAAGAGACCCAGTACTTC. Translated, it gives CATSILQTSQETQYF.

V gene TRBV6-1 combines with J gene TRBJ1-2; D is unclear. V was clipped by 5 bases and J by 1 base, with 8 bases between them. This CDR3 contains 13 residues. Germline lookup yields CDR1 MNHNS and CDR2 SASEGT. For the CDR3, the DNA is TGTGCCAGCAGTCTGACGGTTAACTATGGCTACACCTTC. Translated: CASSLTVNYGYTF.

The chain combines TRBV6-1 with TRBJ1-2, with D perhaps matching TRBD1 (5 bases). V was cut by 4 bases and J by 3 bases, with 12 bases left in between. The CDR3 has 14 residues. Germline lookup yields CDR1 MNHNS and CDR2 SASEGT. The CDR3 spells CASSVTGTDYGYTF. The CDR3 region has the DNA TGTGCCAGCAGTGTTACCGGGACCGACTATGGCTACACCTTC.

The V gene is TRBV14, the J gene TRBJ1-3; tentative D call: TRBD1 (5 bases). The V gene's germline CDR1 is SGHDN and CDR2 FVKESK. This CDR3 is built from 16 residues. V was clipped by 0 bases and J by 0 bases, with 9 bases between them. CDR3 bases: TGTGCCAGCAGCCAAGAGCAGGGCTACTCTGGAAACACCATATATTTT. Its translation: CASSQEQGYSGNTIYF.

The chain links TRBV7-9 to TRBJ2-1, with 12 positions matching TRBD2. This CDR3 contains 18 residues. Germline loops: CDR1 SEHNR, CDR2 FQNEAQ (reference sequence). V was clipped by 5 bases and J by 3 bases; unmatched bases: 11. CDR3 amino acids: CASSPLSSGGASYNEQFF. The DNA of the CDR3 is TGTGCCAGCAGCCCCCTCTCTAGCGGGGGGGCCAGCTACAATGAGCAGTTCTTC. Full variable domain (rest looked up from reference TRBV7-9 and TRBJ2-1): DTGVSQNPRHKITKRGQNVTFRCDPISEHNRLYWYRQTLGQGPEFLTYFQNEAQLEKSRLLSDRFSAERPKGSFSTLEIQRTEQGDSAMYLCASSPLSSGGASYNEQFFGPGTRLTVL.

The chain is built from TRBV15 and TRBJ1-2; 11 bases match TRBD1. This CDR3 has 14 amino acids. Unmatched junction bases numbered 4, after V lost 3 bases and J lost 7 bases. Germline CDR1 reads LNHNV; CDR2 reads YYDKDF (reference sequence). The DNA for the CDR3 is TGTGCCACCAGCAGGGGACAGGGGGAGAGTGGCTACACCTTC. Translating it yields CATSRGQGESGYTF.

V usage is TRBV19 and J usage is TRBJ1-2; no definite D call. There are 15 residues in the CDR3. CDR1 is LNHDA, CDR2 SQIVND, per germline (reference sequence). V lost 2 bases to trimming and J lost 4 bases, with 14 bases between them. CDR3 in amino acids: CASSINPQRSYGYTF. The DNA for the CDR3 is TGTGCCAGTAGTATAAACCCTCAGAGATCCTATGGCTACACCTTC.

The CDR3 DNA follows: TGTGCCAGCAGCTTCGAACTGCGCTCTGGAAACACCATATATTTT. The encoded protein is CASSFELRSGNTIYF. The V gene is TRBV5-6, the J gene TRBJ1-3; D remains unclear. The CDR3 loop spans 15 amino acids. Germline V gene sequence: CDR1 SGHDT, CDR2 YYEEEE. V was clipped by 2 bases and J by 0 bases, with 9 bases between them.

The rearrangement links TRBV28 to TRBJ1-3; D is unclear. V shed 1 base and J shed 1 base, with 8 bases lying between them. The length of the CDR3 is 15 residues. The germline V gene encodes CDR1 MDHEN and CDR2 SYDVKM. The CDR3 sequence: CASSLFQASGNTIYF. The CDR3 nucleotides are TGTGCCAGCAGTTTATTTCAGGCTTCTGGAAACACCATATATTTT. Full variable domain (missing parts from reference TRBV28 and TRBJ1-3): DVKVTQSSRYLVKRTGEKVFLECVQDMDHENMFWYRQDPGLGLRLIYFSYDVKMKEKGDIPEGYSVSREKKERFSLILESASTNQTSMYLCASSLFQASGNTIYFGEGSWLTVV.

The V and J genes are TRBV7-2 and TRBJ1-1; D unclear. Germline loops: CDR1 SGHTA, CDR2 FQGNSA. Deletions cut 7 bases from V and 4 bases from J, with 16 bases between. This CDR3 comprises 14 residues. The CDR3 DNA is TGTGCCAGCAACCCTACATGGTCAAGCACTGAAGCTTTCTTT. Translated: CASNPTWSSTEAFF.

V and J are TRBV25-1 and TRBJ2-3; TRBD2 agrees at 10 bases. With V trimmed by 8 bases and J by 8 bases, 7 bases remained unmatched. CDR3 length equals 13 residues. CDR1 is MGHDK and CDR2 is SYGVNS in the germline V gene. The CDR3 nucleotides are TGTGCCAGCTCACTAGCGGGGTCTGGTACGCAGTATTTT. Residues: CASSLAGSGTQYF. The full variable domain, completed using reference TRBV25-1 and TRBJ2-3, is EADIYQTPRYLVIGTGKKITLECSQTMGHDKMYWYQQDPGMELHLIHYSYGVNSTEKGDLSSESTVSRIRTEHFPLTLESARPSHTSQYLCASSLAGSGTQYFGPGTRLTVL.

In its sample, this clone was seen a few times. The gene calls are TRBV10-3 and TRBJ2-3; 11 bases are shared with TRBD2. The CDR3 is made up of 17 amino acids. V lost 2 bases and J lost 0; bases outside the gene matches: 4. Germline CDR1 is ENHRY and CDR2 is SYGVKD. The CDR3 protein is CAISEPLAGGSTDTQYF. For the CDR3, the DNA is TGTGCCATCAGTGAGCCTCTAGCGGGGGGAAGCACAGATACGCAGTATTTT.

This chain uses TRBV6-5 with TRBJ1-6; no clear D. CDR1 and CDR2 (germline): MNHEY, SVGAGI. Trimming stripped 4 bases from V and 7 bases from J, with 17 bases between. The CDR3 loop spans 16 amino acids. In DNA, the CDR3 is TGTGCCAGCAGTTCACACATCCGGGATCCCAATTCACCCCTCCACTTT. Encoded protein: CASSSHIRDPNSPLHF.

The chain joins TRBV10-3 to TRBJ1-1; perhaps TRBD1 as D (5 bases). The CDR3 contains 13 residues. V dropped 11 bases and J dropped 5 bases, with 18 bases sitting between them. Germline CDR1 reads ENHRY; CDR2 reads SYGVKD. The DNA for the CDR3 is TGTGCCGTAACCAGGGAAGTGGAGACTGAAGCTTTCTTT. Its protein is CAVTREVETEAFF.

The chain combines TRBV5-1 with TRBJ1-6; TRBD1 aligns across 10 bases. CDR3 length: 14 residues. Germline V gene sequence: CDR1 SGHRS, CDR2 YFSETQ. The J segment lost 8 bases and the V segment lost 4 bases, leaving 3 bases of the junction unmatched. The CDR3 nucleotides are TGCGCCAGCAGCATCGGGACAGGGGATTCACCCCTCCACTTT. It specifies CASSIGTGDSPLHF.

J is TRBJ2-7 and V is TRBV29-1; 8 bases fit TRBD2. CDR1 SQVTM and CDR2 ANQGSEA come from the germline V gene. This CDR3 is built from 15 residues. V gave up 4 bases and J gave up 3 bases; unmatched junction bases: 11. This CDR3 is CSVVIGRGPYYEQYF. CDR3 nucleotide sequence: TGCAGCGTTGTTATCGGGAGGGGACCGTACTACGAGCAGTACTTC.

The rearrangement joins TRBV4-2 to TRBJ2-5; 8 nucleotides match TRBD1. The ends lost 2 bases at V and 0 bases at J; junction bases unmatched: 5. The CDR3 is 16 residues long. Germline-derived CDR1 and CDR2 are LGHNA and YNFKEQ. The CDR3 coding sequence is TGTGCCAGCAGCCAAAAAGGCAGGGGGCACCAAGAGACCCAGTACTTC. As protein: CASSQKGRGHQETQYF.

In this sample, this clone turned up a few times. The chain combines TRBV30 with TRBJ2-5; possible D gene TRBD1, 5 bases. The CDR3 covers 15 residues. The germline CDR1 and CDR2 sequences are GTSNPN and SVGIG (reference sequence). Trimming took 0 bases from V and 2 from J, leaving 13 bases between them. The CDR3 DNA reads TGTGCCTGGAGTGTCCGGCAGGGAAGACAAGAGACCCAGTACTTC. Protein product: CAWSVRQGRQETQYF.